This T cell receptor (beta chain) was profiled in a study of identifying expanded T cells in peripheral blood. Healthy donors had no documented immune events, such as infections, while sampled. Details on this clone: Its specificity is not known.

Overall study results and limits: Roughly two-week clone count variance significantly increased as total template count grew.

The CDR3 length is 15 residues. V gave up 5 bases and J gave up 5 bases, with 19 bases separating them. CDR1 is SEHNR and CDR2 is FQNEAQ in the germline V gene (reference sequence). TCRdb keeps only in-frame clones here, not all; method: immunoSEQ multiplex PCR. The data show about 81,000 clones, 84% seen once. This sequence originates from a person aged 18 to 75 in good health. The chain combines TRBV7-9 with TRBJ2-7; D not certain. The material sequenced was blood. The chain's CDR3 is CASSTPVGQSNEQYF. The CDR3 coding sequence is TGTGCCAGCAGCACACCGGTCGGGCAGAGCAACGAGCAGTACTTC.